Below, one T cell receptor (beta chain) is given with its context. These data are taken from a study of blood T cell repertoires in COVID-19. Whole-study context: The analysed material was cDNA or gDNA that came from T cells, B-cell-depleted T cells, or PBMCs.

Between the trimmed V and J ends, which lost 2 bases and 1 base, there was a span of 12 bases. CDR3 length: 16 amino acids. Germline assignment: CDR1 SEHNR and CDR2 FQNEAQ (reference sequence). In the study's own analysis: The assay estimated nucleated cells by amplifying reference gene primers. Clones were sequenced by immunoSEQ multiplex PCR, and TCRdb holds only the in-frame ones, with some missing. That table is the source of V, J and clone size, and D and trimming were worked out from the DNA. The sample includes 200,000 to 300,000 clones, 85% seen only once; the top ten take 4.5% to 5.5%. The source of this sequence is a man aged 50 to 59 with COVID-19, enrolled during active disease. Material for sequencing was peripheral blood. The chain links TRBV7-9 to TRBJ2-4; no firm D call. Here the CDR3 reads CASSLLPGQAKNIQYF. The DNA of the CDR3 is TGTGCCAGCAGCTTACTACCGGGTCAGGCCAAAAACATTCAGTACTTC. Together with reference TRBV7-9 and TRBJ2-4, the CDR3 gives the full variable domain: DTGVSQNPRHKITKRGQNVTFRCDPISEHNRLYWYRQTLGQGPEFLTYFQNEAQLEKSRLLSDRFSAERPKGSFSTLEIQRTEQGDSAMYLCASSLLPGQAKNIQYFGAGTRLSVL.